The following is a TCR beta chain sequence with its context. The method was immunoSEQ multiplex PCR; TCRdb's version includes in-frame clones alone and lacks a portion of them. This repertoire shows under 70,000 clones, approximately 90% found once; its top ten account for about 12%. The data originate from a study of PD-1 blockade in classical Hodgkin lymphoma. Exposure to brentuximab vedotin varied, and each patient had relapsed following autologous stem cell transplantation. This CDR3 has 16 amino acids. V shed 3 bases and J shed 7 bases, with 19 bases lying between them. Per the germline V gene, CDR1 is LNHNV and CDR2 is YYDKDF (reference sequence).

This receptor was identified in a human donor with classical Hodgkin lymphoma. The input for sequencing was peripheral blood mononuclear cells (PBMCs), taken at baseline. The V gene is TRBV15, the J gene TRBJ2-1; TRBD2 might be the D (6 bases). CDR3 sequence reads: CATSRDLSGGGNEQFF. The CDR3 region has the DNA TGTGCCACCAGCAGGGACCTAAGCGGAGGAGGGAATGAGCAGTTCTTC. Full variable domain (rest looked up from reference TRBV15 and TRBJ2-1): DAMVIQNPRYQVTQFGKPVTLSCSQTLNHNVMYWYQQKSSQAPKLLFHYYDKDFNNEADTPDNFQSRRPNTSFCFLDIRSPGLGDTAMYLCATSRDLSGGGNEQFFGPGTRLTVL.